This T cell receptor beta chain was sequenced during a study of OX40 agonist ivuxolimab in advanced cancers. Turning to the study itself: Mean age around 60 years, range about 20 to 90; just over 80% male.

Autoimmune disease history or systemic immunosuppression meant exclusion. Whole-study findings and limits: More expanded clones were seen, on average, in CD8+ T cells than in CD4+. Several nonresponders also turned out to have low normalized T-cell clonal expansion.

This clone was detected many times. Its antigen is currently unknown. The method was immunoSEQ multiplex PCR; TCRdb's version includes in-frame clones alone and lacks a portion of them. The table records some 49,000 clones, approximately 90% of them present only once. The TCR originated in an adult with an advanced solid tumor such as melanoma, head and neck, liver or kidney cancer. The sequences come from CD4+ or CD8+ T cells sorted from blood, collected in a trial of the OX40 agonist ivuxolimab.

CDR3 residues: CASSISWQADEQYF. As DNA, the CDR3 is TGTGCCAGCAGCATCTCCTGGCAGGCCGACGAGCAGTACTTC. V and J are TRBV11-2 and TRBJ2-7; D unclear. The germline CDR1 and CDR2 sequences are SGHAT and FQNNGV. The ends were cut back, 5 bases at V and 5 bases at J, with 16 bases in the middle. CDR3 length: 14 amino acids.